This section outlines one T cell receptor beta chain sequence together with its context. What was amplified from RNA transcripts were TCR beta CDR3 regions. The HTBI primer set was used in a first-round RT-PCR of the TCR CDR3. TCRdb analysed the multiplex PCR reads with MiXCR anew, one entry per CDR3 protein. Of a few hundred thousand distinct CDR3 sequences detected, about 13% appear once; the ten largest clones hold about 37%. The source of the sample is a study of T cells in Graves' hyperthyroidism and ophthalmopathy. V lost 3 bases and J 0 bases, leaving 9 bases between the germline ends. The CDR3 runs to 15 residues. Looked up from germline, CDR1 is SGHRS and CDR2 is YFSETQ.

The TCR was taken from a woman aged 40 to 50 with Graves' ophthalmopathy. The chain carries TRBV5-1 and TRBJ1-4; a weak D match, TRBD1 (6 bases). Specimen: blood. CDR3 bases: TGCGCCAGCAGCTGGGACATTGCAACTAATGAAAAACTGTTTTTT. Protein: CASSWDIATNEKLFF. Supplemented by reference TRBV5-1 and TRBJ1-4, the full variable domain reads KAGVTQTPRYLIKTRGQQVTLSCSPISGHRSVSWYQQTPGQGLQFLFEYFSETQRNKGNFPGRFSGRQFSNSRSEMNVSTLELGDSALYLCASSWDIATNEKLFFGSGTQLSVL.